A selection of T cell receptor beta chains follows, all from one sample in a study of blood T cells in healthy people across ages. TCRdb reprocessed the 5' RACE reads via MiXCR and lists one record per CDR3 protein. The sample carries about 640,000 distinct CDR3 sequences, roughly 53% recorded once. The sample comprised blood. The receptors derive from a man in his sixties in good health. CDR3s include the opening cysteine and the closing phenylalanine or tryptophan. A D gene is named only where the DNA matches it firmly. Not all rows give a size; the values are once, few, many and, for expanded clones, a class.

TGTGCCAGCAACCCCGTGTCAGGGGTGGAGGGTAATGAGCAGTTCTTC	CASNPVSGVEGNEQFF	TRBV5-6	16	.	few	TRBJ2-1
TGCGCCAGCAGCCCAAAGGTCCTTGCTAGCACAGATACGCAGTATTTT	CASSPKVLASTDTQYF	TRBV5-1	16	.	.	TRBJ2-3
TGTGCCAGCAGCGTGGGGACAGGGATAGGGGCGGGAGAGACCCAGTACTTC	CASSVGTGIGAGETQYF	TRBV11-2	17	TRBD1	.	TRBJ2-5
TGCAGTGCTCGGGGGGGGACAGGGGTTTTTCGTCTATCTGGGGCCAACGTCCTGACTTTC	CSARGGTGVFRLSGANVLTF	TRBV20-1	20	TRBD1	few	TRBJ2-6
TGTGCCAGCAGCCCGTATCCGGGGGCCTCCTACAATGAGCAGTTCTTC	CASSPYPGASYNEQFF	TRBV7-2	16	.	few	TRBJ2-1
TGTGCCATCAGCGCGGGACTAGCGGGGGTCGCGCAGTATTTT	CAISAGLAGVAQYF	TRBV10-3	14	TRBD2	few	TRBJ2-3
TGCAGTGCGCCCCCCGGAACGGGGGTTTCACCCCTCCACTTT	CSAPPGTGVSPLHF	TRBV20-1	14	.	many	TRBJ1-6
TGTGCCAGCAGCGTAGCTGTTCCCGCTAGCGGGGAAGAGACCCAGTACTTC	CASSVAVPASGEETQYF	TRBV9	17	TRBD2	.	TRBJ2-5
TGCGCCAGCAGCTTGGCCGTCGGGGCGCACAATGAGCAGTTCTTC	CASSLAVGAHNEQFF	TRBV5-1	15	.	.	TRBJ2-1
TGTGCCAGCAGTTACATCCCCGTCGACCCAAGAGAGACCCAGTACTTC	CASSYIPVDPRETQYF	TRBV6-2/TRBV6-3	16	.	.	TRBJ2-5
TGTGCCAGCTCACCTCCACAGGGAACCCAAGAGACCCAGTACTTC	CASSPPQGTQETQYF	TRBV18	15	.	few	TRBJ2-5
TGCGCCAGCAGCTTGGGAGCCAGCGGGGGTTCCGATGAGCAGTTCTTC	CASSLGASGGSDEQFF	TRBV5-1	16	TRBD2	.	TRBJ2-1
TGTGCCAGCAGCTACCACCGGGACAGGGATGGCTATGGCTACACCTTC	CASSYHRDRDGYGYTF	TRBV7-8	16	TRBD1	.	TRBJ1-2
TGTGCCAGCAGTCGCCGGGCGAACCAAGAGACCCAGTACTTC	CASSRRANQETQYF	TRBV6-1	14	.	few	TRBJ2-5
TGTGCCAGCAGCCCTGACAGGGGTGGGGCCGGGGAGCTGTTTTTT	CASSPDRGGAGELFF	TRBV7-2	15	TRBD1	.	TRBJ2-2
TGCAGTGCTAGGGCAGTCGTTGATGAGCAGTTCTTC	CSARAVVDEQFF	TRBV20-1	12	.	.	TRBJ2-1
TGCAGCGTCGGAGGGGCAGGGGGTGAAAAACTGTTTTTT	CSVGGAGGEKLFF	TRBV29-1	13	TRBD1	.	TRBJ1-4
TGCGCCAGCAGCCATCCCGTGGGGCAGCCCCAGCATTTT	CASSHPVGQPQHF	TRBV4-1	13	.	.	TRBJ1-5
TGTGCCAGCGGCTTAAACCGGGACCGAGGAACATATGGCTACACCTTC	CASGLNRDRGTYGYTF	TRBV7-8	16	.	.	TRBJ1-2
TGTGCCAGCAGTTACTCGATCCTGAGAAACTATGGCTACACCTTC	CASSYSILRNYGYTF	TRBV6-5	15	.	.	TRBJ1-2
TGCGCCAGCAGCTTGGCAATGGCAGGGGGAACAGATACGCAGTATTTT	CASSLAMAGGTDTQYF	TRBV5-1	16	TRBD1	few	TRBJ2-3
TGTGCCAGCAGCCAGGGACTAGCGGGGGGCAATGAGCAGTACTTC	CASSQGLAGGNEQYF	TRBV7-7	15	TRBD2	.	TRBJ2-5
TGTGCCAGCAGCTTGGGGGGACAGCCTATAAGCCACACCTTC	CASSLGGQPISHTF	TRBV7-9	14	TRBD1	.	TRBJ1-2
TGTGCCAGCAGCCAAGATCGGGGCAGAAAACTGTTTTTT	CASSQDRGRKLFF	TRBV4-2	13	.	.	TRBJ1-4
TGTGCCAGCAGTGACCTAGCGGGTGGGCAAGAGACCCAGTTCTTC	CASSDLAGGQETQFF	TRBV6-1	15	TRBD2	.	TRBJ2-1
TGTGCCAGCAGCGTAAGATCCAGCGGGGGGGGCTTAGATACGCAGTATTTT	CASSVRSSGGGLDTQYF	TRBV9	17	TRBD2	once	TRBJ2-3
TGTGCCAGCAGTGACGACAGGGGAAGCTCTGGGGCCAACGTCCTGACTTTC	CASSDDRGSSGANVLTF	TRBV6-1	17	TRBD1	few	TRBJ2-6
TGTGCCAGCAGCTTGCAAGGGGACGGGTACGAGCAGTACTTC	CASSLQGDGYEQYF	TRBV5-5	14	.	.	TRBJ2-7
TGTGCCAGCAGCTTAGATGAAGTGGGGACAGACCCCAATACTGAAGCTTTCTTT	CASSLDEVGTDPNTEAFF	TRBV7-9	18	TRBD1	many	TRBJ1-1
TGTGCCAGCAGCGGACAGGCGGGTTACAATGAGCAGTTCTTC	CASSGQAGYNEQFF	TRBV6-5	14	TRBD1	.	TRBJ2-1
TGTGCCAGCAGCTTATTCGGGGGGACAGGGAATGACGAGCAGTACTTC	CASSLFGGTGNDEQYF	TRBV7-2	16	TRBD1	.	TRBJ2-7
TGTGCCAGCAGCCAAGAAGGGACTATCTCAGATACGCAGTATTTT	CASSQEGTISDTQYF	TRBV4-2	15	TRBD2	.	TRBJ2-3
TGCGCCAGCAGCTTGGCCACCGGGACAGGGGGCTCCTACAATGAGCAGTTCTTC	CASSLATGTGGSYNEQFF	TRBV5-1	18	TRBD1	few	TRBJ2-1